Listed below are T cell receptor beta chains from one sample, sequenced in a study of cytomegalovirus exposure and HLA in healthy donors. The assay was immunoSEQ multiplex PCR, and TCRdb's table has in-frame clones only and misses some. The profile shows about 140,000 clones, about 80% of them singletons. Sequenced material: PBMCs. These receptors came from a woman aged 40 to 50 in good health and CMV-seronegative. Each CDR3 is given with its conserved first and last residue. A D gene is named only where the DNA matches it firmly. Rows give clone size only sometimes, using once, few, many, or a class for an expanded clone.

v_gene,j_gene,abundance,d_gene,CDR3nt,CDR3aa
TRBV28,TRBJ1-4,.,TRBD1,TGTGCCAGCAGTTTACTCGGGACAGGGCATGAAAAACTGTTTTTT,CASSLLGTGHEKLFF
TRBV2,TRBJ1-1,.,.,TGTGCCAGCAGTGTAACGACGTTGGAGGTGGGCACTGAAGCTTTCTTT,CASSVTTLEVGTEAFF
TRBV27,TRBJ1-5,once,.,TGTGCCAGCAGTTCGGGGGGTTGGGTTAGCAATCAGCCCCAGCATTTT,CASSSGGWVSNQPQHF
TRBV9,TRBJ2-2,.,.,TGTGCCAGCAGCGTTTTCCCAGCGGACGGGGAGCTGTTTTTT,CASSVFPADGELFF
TRBV18,TRBJ1-2,.,.,TGTGCCAGCTCACCACCTTACAGAACGAGGCGGGACTATGGCTACACCTTC,CASSPPYRTRRDYGYTF
TRBV28,TRBJ2-1,.,TRBD1,TGTGCCAGCCGCCTCCTGGGACAGTCCTACAATGAGCAGTTCTTC,CASRLLGQSYNEQFF
TRBV28,TRBJ1-2,.,.,TGTGCCAGCAGTTTACCCCAGGTTGGTGGCTACACCTTC,CASSLPQVGGYTF
TRBV7-7,TRBJ2-2,.,TRBD2,TGTGCCAGCAGCCGGACTAGCGGGGGCACCGGGGAGCTGTTTTTT,CASSRTSGGTGELFF
TRBV5-4,TRBJ2-5,few,.,TGTGCCAGCAGCTTCCGACAGAACCAAGAGACCCAGTACTTC,CASSFRQNQETQYF
TRBV5-8,TRBJ2-1,.,TRBD2,TGTGCCAGCAACACTCCCCGGCTGGGAGGGAGCAATGAGCAGTTCTTC,CASNTPRLGGSNEQFF
TRBV7-2,TRBJ1-3,.,.,TGTGCCAGCAGCAACGGGTACTCTGGAAACACCATATATTTT,CASSNGYSGNTIYF
TRBV10-3,TRBJ2-7,.,TRBD2,TGTGCCACGAAATCCCCCCCGCGGGAGGCCACCTCCTACGAGCAGTACTTC,CATKSPPREATSYEQYF
TRBV19,TRBJ2-4,.,TRBD1,TGTGCCATATGGAAAGAGGGACAGGGCGAAAACATTCAGTACTTC,CAIWKEGQGENIQYF
TRBV29-1,TRBJ2-1,.,.,TGCAGCGCCTCCCGGACGGGAAGAACCTACAATGAGCAGTTCTTC,CSASRTGRTYNEQFF
TRBV30,TRBJ2-2,.,.,TGTGCCTGGAGTTGGGGGGGCTTCAGGGTTGGGGAGCTGTTTTTT,CAWSWGGFRVGELFF
TRBV7-9,TRBJ2-7,.,TRBD2,TGTGCCAGCAACCCCATAGCGGGAGCCTACGAGCAGTACTTC,CASNPIAGAYEQYF
TRBV11-2,TRBJ1-3,.,.,TGTGCCAGCAGCCTACAGTTACCTGGAAACACCATATATTTT,CASSLQLPGNTIYF
TRBV7-9,TRBJ1-3,.,.,TGTGCCAGCAGCTTAACAGGGACTGGAAACACCATATATTTT,CASSLTGTGNTIYF
TRBV6-4,TRBJ1-2,.,.,TGTGCCAGCAGTGACTCCGGGATGTATGGCTACACCTTC,CASSDSGMYGYTF
TRBV5-4,TRBJ1-6,.,.,TGTGCCAGCAGCTTGACAGGGTATTCACCCCTCCACTTT,CASSLTGYSPLHF
TRBV9,TRBJ2-4,.,TRBD2,TGTGCCAGCAGCGTAAACCCTAGCGGGAGCAACATTCAGTACTTC,CASSVNPSGSNIQYF
TRBV19,TRBJ1-1,few,.,TGTGCCAGTAGTATCCCCGACAGGAACACTGAAGCTTTCTTT,CASSIPDRNTEAFF
TRBV7-2,TRBJ1-4,.,.,TGTGCCAGCAGCCAGAATCGGGGTTTAGGAGAAAAACTGTTTTTT,CASSQNRGLGEKLFF
TRBV5-4,TRBJ2-7,.,.,TGTGCCAGCAGCTTGGAAGGCGAAGGGAGGAACTACGAGCAGTACTTC,CASSLEGEGRNYEQYF
TRBV15,TRBJ1-1,.,.,TGTGCCACCAGCAGAGCGGGGCAGGAGGGACGGAGCACTGAAGCTTTCTTT,CATSRAGQEGRSTEAFF
TRBV5-5,TRBJ2-1,few,.,TGTGCCAGCAGCTTGGGGATCGGCGGGATCGGAGATGAGCAGTTCTTC,CASSLGIGGIGDEQFF
TRBV27,TRBJ2-7,.,TRBD2,TGTGCCAGCAGTTGGCTAGCGGGGGGCTACGAGCAGTACTTC,CASSWLAGGYEQYF
TRBV5-1,TRBJ2-7,.,TRBD1,TGCGCCAGCAGCGTGACAGGGGGTGCCTACGAGCAGTACTTC,CASSVTGGAYEQYF
TRBV19,TRBJ2-7,.,.,TGTGCCAGTAGTACCAATTCCTACGAGCAGTACTTC,CASSTNSYEQYF
TRBV11-2,TRBJ2-4,.,TRBD1,TGTGCCAGCAGCTGGGGGACAGGAGGGCCCAAAAACATTCAGTACTTC,CASSWGTGGPKNIQYF
TRBV7-2,TRBJ2-7,.,TRBD2,TGTGCCAGCAGCTTCAGCTTAGCGGGAGGTGCCCCCGAGCAGTACTTC,CASSFSLAGGAPEQYF
TRBV29-1,TRBJ2-1,.,TRBD2,TGCAGCGTTCCGAGGGGCGGGAGTTCCTACAATGAGCAGTTCTTC,CSVPRGGSSYNEQFF
TRBV15,TRBJ2-7,.,.,TGTGCCACCAGCAACGGGGGTAGCAGTGACGAGCAGTACTTC,CATSNGGSSDEQYF
TRBV18,TRBJ2-5,.,.,TGTGCCAGCTCAACGGGACTTTTAGAGACCCAGTACTTC,CASSTGLLETQYF
TRBV2,TRBJ2-7,.,TRBD1,TGTGCCAGCAGCGGCCGGGACAGGAACTCCTACGAGCAGTACTTC,CASSGRDRNSYEQYF
TRBV27,TRBJ2-7,.,.,TGTGCCAGCAGTCCGCGGGGTCGGCCCTACGAGCAGTACTTC,CASSPRGRPYEQYF
TRBV4-1,TRBJ2-1,.,.,TGCGCCAGCAGCCAAGTCTTATCCGGTTGGAATGAGCAGTTCTTC,CASSQVLSGWNEQFF
TRBV28,TRBJ2-1,once,TRBD2,TGTGCCAGCAGTTTAGCGGGAGGGCCAAATGAGCAGTTCTTC,CASSLAGGPNEQFF
TRBV5-1,TRBJ1-5,.,.,TGCGCCAGCAGCGCAGGGGACCTGGACAATCAGCCCCAGCATTTT,CASSAGDLDNQPQHF
TRBV7-2,TRBJ1-1,.,TRBD1,TGTGCCAGCAGCTTAGATGGTTGGTGGGACAGATTAATGAACACTGAAGCTTTCTTT,CASSLDGWWDRLMNTEAFF
TRBV27,TRBJ2-1,.,TRBD2,TGTGCCAGCAGTTTATTATTTTCGGGTAGCGGGAGTACGTACAATGAGCAGTTCTTC,CASSLLFSGSGSTYNEQFF
TRBV4-3,TRBJ1-1,.,.,TGCGCCAGCAGCCAACAAGGGACAAGAGAGCCCGAAGCTTTCTTT,CASSQQGTREPEAFF
TRBV5-1,TRBJ2-5,.,TRBD2,TGCGCCAGCAGCTTGGATACTAGCGGGCAAGAGACCCAGTACTTC,CASSLDTSGQETQYF
TRBV7-9,TRBJ2-7,.,.,TGTGCCAGCAGCCTCATCCCGGAGGGCCTCCACGAGCAGTACTTC,CASSLIPEGLHEQYF
TRBV2,TRBJ1-2,once,TRBD1,TGTGCCAGCAGTAGGGCAGGGGGCCCATATAACTATGGCTACACCTTC,CASSRAGGPYNYGYTF
TRBV10-2,TRBJ2-3,few,TRBD2,TGCGCCAGCAGTGAGGTTGCGGGAGGTGGAGCAGATACGCAGTATTTT,CASSEVAGGGADTQYF
TRBV4-1,TRBJ1-2,.,.,TGCGCCAGCAGCCAAGCTGCAAGTCCGGACTATGGCTACACCTTC,CASSQAASPDYGYTF
TRBV6-5,TRBJ2-1,.,.,TGTGCCAGCAGACCCGCGGGAAGGGATGAGCAGTTCTTC,CASRPAGRDEQFF